Listed here are 9 T cell receptor beta chains from one sample, sequenced in a study of blood T cells in healthy people across ages. The second PCR ran about 6 to 12 cycles with a sample-barcoded 5' primer and J-beta primers. TCRdb recomputed calls from the 5' RACE reads with MiXCR, one row per CDR3 protein. The table lists 650,000 to 800,000 distinct CDR3 sequences, around two fifths of them singletons. Specimen: blood. These TCRs come from a man between 60 and 70 years old in good health.

This clonotype was found a few times. The V call is TRBV28, the J call TRBJ2-7; the D call may be TRBD1 or TRBD2 (6 bases each). The germline V gene encodes CDR1 MDHEN and CDR2 SYDVKM. This CDR3 contains 16 residues. Deletions cut 5 bases from V and 0 bases from J, with 17 bases between. CDR3 sequence reads: CASSPPVGGSSYEQYF. In DNA, the CDR3 is TGTGCCAGCAGTCCACCCGTGGGGGGCAGCTCCTACGAGCAGTACTTC.

V gene TRBV5-6 combines with J gene TRBJ2-7; 11 bases align to TRBD1. CDR3 length: 15 amino acids. With V trimmed by 4 bases and J by 2 bases, 5 bases remained unmatched. Germline V gene data show CDR1 as SGHDT and CDR2 as YYEEEE. The DNA for the CDR3 is TGTGCCAGCAGCCGGGACAGGGGGTTGACCTACGAGCAGTACTTC. Its protein is CASSRDRGLTYEQYF.

V gene TRBV12-3 or TRBV12-4 combines with J gene TRBJ2-6; D is uncertain. The CDR3 loop spans 16 amino acids. Trimming shortened V by 2 bases and J by 1 base, and 9 bases separated the two germline ends. CDR3 amino acids: CASSLRISSGANVLTF. In DNA, the CDR3 is TGTGCCAGCAGTTTAAGAATTTCTTCTGGGGCCAACGTCCTGACTTTC.

This chain links TRBV7-9 with TRBJ1-2; possible D gene TRBD1, 5 bases. Germline V gives CDR1 SEHNR, CDR2 FQNEAQ (reference sequence). This CDR3 contains 14 residues. The V gene lost 5 bases and the J gene lost 7 bases, with 17 bases spanning the gap. CDR3: CASSGTPVSGGYTF. Written as DNA, the CDR3 is TGTGCCAGCAGCGGGACCCCAGTTTCAGGTGGCTACACCTTC.

The genes are TRBV9 and TRBJ1-5; 7 positions match TRBD1. Germline V CDR1 and CDR2: SGDLS, YYNGEE. Germline trimming cut 3 bases from V and 3 bases from J; bases unmatched to any gene: 24. This CDR3 region has 21 residues. CDR3: CASSAPRPGQLIYPLNQPQHF. The DNA for the CDR3 is TGTGCCAGCAGCGCACCGCGCCCGGGACAGCTCATTTACCCCCTCAATCAGCCCCAGCATTTT.

V is TRBV2 and J is TRBJ2-1; D call uncertain. Germline V gene lookup returns CDR1 SNHLY and CDR2 FYNNEI. The CDR3 contains 16 residues. V was trimmed by 5 bases and J by 0 bases, leaving 14 bases between them. For the CDR3, the DNA is TGTGCCAGCAGTTCTAGACCTTTGAGCTCCTACAATGAGCAGTTCTTC. This sequence encodes CASSSRPLSSYNEQFF.

This clonotype was observed a few times. The rearrangement uses TRBV6-2 or TRBV6-3 and TRBJ1-2; unclear D gene. Germline CDR1 MNHEY, CDR2 SVGEGT. CDR3 length: 15 amino acids. V dropped 4 bases and J dropped 1 base, with 13 bases sitting between them. Here the CDR3 DNA reads TGTGCCAGCAGTTTCGACGAAACCATTAACTATGGCTACACCTTC. Translating it yields CASSFDETINYGYTF.

The chain recombines TRBV27 with TRBJ2-3, with 11 nucleotides matching TRBD2. Germline V CDR1 and CDR2: MNHEY, SMNVEV (reference sequence). This CDR3 has 15 amino acids. V shed 2 bases and J 7 bases; nucleotides not matched to a gene: 5. The CDR3 loop is CASSLTSGGSYTQYF. The CDR3 coding sequence is TGTGCCAGCAGTTTAACTAGCGGGGGCAGTTATACGCAGTATTTT.

This clonotype was seen once. The V call is TRBV3-1, the J call TRBJ1-6; D is uncertain. V dropped 0 bases and J dropped 8 bases, with 8 bases sitting between them. Germline V lookup: CDR1 LGHDT, CDR2 YNNKEL (reference sequence). This CDR3 is built from 14 residues. The CDR3 spells CASSQDSGYSPLHF. The CDR3 region has the DNA TGTGCCAGCAGCCAAGATAGCGGGTATTCACCCCTCCACTTT.